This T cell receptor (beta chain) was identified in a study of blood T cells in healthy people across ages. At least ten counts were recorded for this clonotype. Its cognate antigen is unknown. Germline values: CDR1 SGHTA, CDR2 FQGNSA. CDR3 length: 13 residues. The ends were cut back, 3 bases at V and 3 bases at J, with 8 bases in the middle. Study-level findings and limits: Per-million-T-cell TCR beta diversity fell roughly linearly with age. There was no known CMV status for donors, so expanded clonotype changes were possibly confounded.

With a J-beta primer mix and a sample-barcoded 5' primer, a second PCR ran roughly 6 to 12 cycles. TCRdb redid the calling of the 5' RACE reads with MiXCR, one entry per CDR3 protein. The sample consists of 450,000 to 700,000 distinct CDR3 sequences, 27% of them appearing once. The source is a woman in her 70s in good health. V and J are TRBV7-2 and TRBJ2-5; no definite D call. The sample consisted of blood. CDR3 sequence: CASSLGRKETQYF. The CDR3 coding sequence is TGTGCCAGCAGCTTGGGCCGGAAAGAGACCCAGTACTTC.